The 26 T cell receptor beta chains below come from one sample, sequenced in a study of shared clonotypes between healthy human individuals. The assay was immunoSEQ multiplex PCR, and TCRdb's table has in-frame clones only and misses some. The sample carries approximately 980,000 clones, over 60% recorded once. Material for sequencing was memory CD4+ T cells sorted from blood. This sample's subset: CD45RA-negative fraction. These TCRs come from a man between 18 and 29 years old in good health.

This rearrangement joins TRBV6-5 to TRBJ1-2; 8 bases line up with TRBD1. Germline CDR1 and CDR2: MNHEY and SVGAGI. This CDR3 contains 15 residues. Losses at the gene ends were 0 bases for V and 4 bases for J; bases not matched to a gene: 4. The CDR3 protein is CASSYSMGQVYGYTF. CDR3 nucleotides: TGTGCCAGCAGTTACTCGATGGGACAGGTCTATGGCTACACCTTC.

This clone turned up a few times. This chain links TRBV10-2 with TRBJ2-5, with 9 nucleotides matching TRBD1. CDR3 length: 15 amino acids. Germline loops: CDR1 WSHSY, CDR2 SAAADI. V lost 4 bases to trimming and J lost 5 bases; unmatched junction nucleotides: 8. This CDR3 reads CASSGGGQGTETQYF. The CDR3 DNA is TGCGCCAGCAGTGGAGGAGGACAGGGGACCGAGACCCAGTACTTC.

The chain recombines TRBV4-2 with TRBJ2-3; D remains ambiguous. This CDR3 is 16 amino acids long. Germline assignment: CDR1 LGHNA and CDR2 YNFKEQ. V lost 0 bases to trimming and J lost 2 bases, with 12 bases between them. CDR3 sequence (DNA): TGTGCCAGCAGCCAAGAAAGGGCCGGGTCCACAGATACGCAGTATTTT. It codes for CASSQERAGSTDTQYF.

This clone was detected many times. Other DNA sequences in the sample encode the same CDR3. The J gene is TRBJ2-7, the V gene TRBV30, with TRBD1 matching over 7 bases. The CDR3 sequence is 12 residues long. Germline CDR1 GTSNPN, CDR2 SVGIG (reference sequence). V was pared by 7 bases and J by 5 bases, with 8 bases of the junction left unmatched. CDR3 sequence reads: CAYEGAGDEQYF. The CDR3 DNA is TGTGCCTACGAGGGGGCCGGGGACGAGCAGTACTTC.

The chain has TRBV19 and TRBJ1-5; no definite D call. This CDR3 has 15 amino acids. The germline CDR1 and CDR2 sequences are LNHDA and SQIVND (reference sequence). V lost 5 bases, J lost 2 bases, and 13 bases lay in between. The CDR3 region has the DNA TGTGCCAGTAGTCCCCTGGATCGGGGCAATCAGCCCCAGCATTTT. Amino acid sequence: CASSPLDRGNQPQHF.

The V and J genes are TRBV6-4 and TRBJ1-1, with 7 positions matching TRBD1. Germline CDR1 MRHNA, CDR2 SNTAGT. This CDR3 region has 13 residues. V lost 5 bases to trimming and J lost 3 bases; unmatched junction nucleotides: 3. The DNA for the CDR3 is TGTGCCAGCAGTCGGGACAGTGACACTGAAGCTTTCTTT. This gives the protein CASSRDSDTEAFF.

V is TRBV15 and J is TRBJ2-5, with 9 bases that match TRBD1. The junction had 4 bases not matched to a gene; V was cut back by 3 bases and J by 5 bases. Germline loops: CDR1 LNHNV, CDR2 YYDKDF (reference sequence). The CDR3 sequence is 14 residues long. The CDR3 sequence is CATSRDRGRETQYF. The CDR3 nucleotides read TGTGCCACCAGCAGGGACAGGGGAAGGGAGACCCAGTACTTC.

Ten or more counts support this clone. The rearrangement joins TRBV5-1 to TRBJ2-2; weak D call: TRBD1 (6 bases). Germline V gene data show CDR1 as SGHRS and CDR2 as YFSETQ. Trimming took off 4 bases at V and 5 bases at J, with 15 bases between the two ends. This CDR3 has 15 amino acids. The CDR3 here is CASSDAQGYTGELFF. Here the CDR3 DNA reads TGCGCCAGCAGCGACGCACAGGGATATACCGGGGAGCTGTTTTTT.

The chain combines TRBV6-1 with TRBJ2-3, with D possibly called TRBD1 or TRBD2 (5 bases each). Trimming left V 8 bases short and J 1 base short, with 10 bases between. In germline, CDR1 is MNHNS, CDR2 SASEGT. The CDR3 loop spans 13 amino acids. CDR3 coding DNA: TGTGCCAGCCCCCGGGGACGCACAGATACGCAGTATTTT. Translated, it gives CASPRGRTDTQYF.

V gene TRBV7-2 combines with J gene TRBJ1-5; possible D gene TRBD1, 6 bases. CDR3 length: 15 amino acids. Germline V lookup: CDR1 SGHTA, CDR2 FQGNSA. V dropped 1 base and J dropped 0 bases, with 7 bases sitting between them. In DNA, the CDR3 is TGTGCCAGCAGCTTAGTAGGGGGTAGCAATCAGCCCCAGCATTTT. The encoded protein is CASSLVGGSNQPQHF.

The chain joins TRBV19 to TRBJ2-1; a weak D match, TRBD2 (6 bases). The CDR3 length is 14 residues. The V end lost 5 bases, the J end lost 5 bases, and 13 bases lay between the germline ends. From germline, CDR1 is LNHDA and CDR2 SQIVND (reference sequence). The CDR3 loop is CASSYRETHNEQFF. The CDR3 nucleotides are TGTGCCAGTAGTTACCGGGAGACCCACAATGAGCAGTTCTTC.

Note on this clone: Distinct nucleotide sequences in the sample also encode this CDR3. The chain couples TRBV30 to TRBJ2-3, with no clear D. This CDR3 is built from 12 residues. Germline-derived CDR1 and CDR2 are GTSNPN and SVGIG (reference sequence). Between the trimmed V and J ends, which lost 2 bases and 0 bases, there was a span of 3 bases. The CDR3 bases are TGTGCCTGGAGTCGGAGCACAGATACGCAGTATTTT. Protein sequence: CAWSRSTDTQYF.

In its sample, this clone was seen a few times. The V and J genes are TRBV7-8 and TRBJ2-1, with 7 positions matching TRBD1. From germline, CDR1 is SGHVS and CDR2 FQNEAQ. After removal of 2 bases from V and 7 bases from J, the junction contained 8 bases not matched to a gene. The CDR3 sequence is 15 residues long. In DNA, the CDR3 is TGTGCCAGCAGCTTAAGAGCAGGGGGATCGAATGAGCAGTTCTTC. This gives the protein CASSLRAGGSNEQFF.

The V call is TRBV7-2, the J call TRBJ2-5; perhaps TRBD1 as D (6 bases). Per germline, CDR1 SGHTA and CDR2 FQGNSA. V was cut by 6 bases and J by 3 bases, with 23 bases left in between. The CDR3 is 17 amino acids. The CDR3 spells CASRRSVGRGWEETQYF. The CDR3 DNA reads as TGTGCCAGCAGGCGCTCTGTGGGCAGGGGTTGGGAAGAGACCCAGTACTTC. Drawing the rest from reference TRBV7-2 and TRBJ2-5, the complete variable domain is GAGVSQSPSNKVTEKGKDVELRCDPISGHTALYWYRQSLGQGLEFLIYFQGNSAPDKSGLPSDRFSAERTGGSVSTLTIQRTQQEDSAVYLCASRRSVGRGWEETQYFGPGTRLLVL.

This rearrangement joins TRBV27 to TRBJ1-1; the D is unclear. The V end lost 0 bases, the J end lost 7 bases, and 12 bases lay between the germline ends. Germline V gene lookup returns CDR1 MNHEY and CDR2 SMNVEV (reference sequence). There are 14 residues in the CDR3. The CDR3 DNA reads as TGTGCCAGCAGTTTATCTCGCACGCCTTTTGAAGCTTTCTTT. Translation gives CASSLSRTPFEAFF.

The chain carries TRBV18 and TRBJ1-4; 9 nucleotides line up with TRBD1. Germline-derived CDR1 and CDR2 are KGHSH and LQKENI. The CDR3 runs to 18 residues. V was pared by 2 bases and J by 3 bases, with 10 bases of the junction left unmatched. This CDR3 reads CASSPNRQGGLANEKLFF. CDR3 sequence (DNA): TGTGCCAGCTCACCAAATCGACAGGGGGGCTTGGCTAATGAAAAACTGTTTTTT.

This clone has a count of ten or more. The J gene is TRBJ2-3, the V gene TRBV10-3, with TRBD2 matching 10 bases. Germline V gene sequence: CDR1 ENHRY, CDR2 SYGVKD. The CDR3 sequence is 15 residues long. The trim removed 6 bases at V and 5 bases at J, leaving 8 bases unmatched. CDR3 in amino acids: CAIRSGLADLDTQYF. CDR3 sequence (DNA): TGTGCCATCAGATCCGGACTAGCGGACCTAGATACGCAGTATTTT.

With respect to this clone: The sample has other DNA sequences that encode this CDR3 too. The J gene is TRBJ2-7, the V gene TRBV5-1; 7 nucleotides line up with TRBD2. Germline CDR1 is SGHRS and CDR2 is YFSETQ. The V and J ends lost 4 bases and 6 bases, in that order; junction bases with no gene match: 7. The CDR3 totals 13 residues. The CDR3 sequence is CASSPSGTPEQYF. The CDR3 DNA follows: TGCGCCAGCAGCCCAAGCGGGACTCCCGAGCAGTACTTC.

The V gene is TRBV18, the J gene TRBJ2-2; D uncertain. V dropped 6 bases and J dropped 4 bases, with 6 bases sitting between them. The germline CDR1 and CDR2 sequences are KGHSH and LQKENI. The length of the CDR3 is 12 residues. The CDR3 sequence: CASSQATGELFF. CDR3 in DNA: TGTGCCAGCTCTCAGGCCACCGGGGAGCTGTTTTTT.

The J gene is TRBJ2-1, the V gene TRBV28; 8 nucleotides align to TRBD1. V lost 6 bases, J lost 8 bases, and 3 bases stayed unmatched. This CDR3 is 12 amino acids long. Germline lookup yields CDR1 MDHEN and CDR2 SYDVKM. CDR3 coding DNA: TGTGCCAGCAGATCGACAGGGGATGAGCAGTTCTTC. Translation: CASRSTGDEQFF.

The gene calls are TRBV19 and TRBJ2-7; 9 bases fit TRBD2. Germline V lookup: CDR1 LNHDA, CDR2 SQIVND (reference sequence). CDR3 size: 15 residues. With V trimmed by 5 bases and J by 1 base, 6 bases remained unmatched. CDR3 protein: CASSRAGGVSYEQYF. The CDR3 DNA reads as TGTGCCAGTAGTCGGGCGGGAGGGGTATCCTACGAGCAGTACTTC.

V gene TRBV19 combines with J gene TRBJ2-2, with a weak D call TRBD1 (6 bases). Germline loops: CDR1 LNHDA, CDR2 SQIVND (reference sequence). The CDR3 loop spans 16 amino acids. The V and J ends lost 0 bases and 7 bases respectively, with 15 bases between them. The CDR3 protein is CASSIDRDIYGGELFF. The CDR3 DNA is TGTGCCAGTAGTATAGACCGGGACATATATGGCGGGGAGCTGTTTTTT.

V is TRBV28 and J is TRBJ1-4; D is ambiguous. The V and J ends lost 3 bases and 4 bases respectively, with 3 bases between them. In germline, CDR1 is MDHEN, CDR2 SYDVKM. CDR3 length: 12 residues. The CDR3 DNA reads TGTGCCAGCAGTTTTCTTAATGAAAAACTGTTTTTT. This encodes CASSFLNEKLFF.

J is TRBJ2-5 and V is TRBV19, with a tentative D call TRBD1 (5 bases). Trimming left V 6 bases short and J 5 bases short, with 13 bases between. Looked up from germline, CDR1 is LNHDA and CDR2 is SQIVND (reference sequence). This CDR3 has 13 amino acids. CDR3 DNA sequence: TGTGCCAGTAGCGAGGTACCAGGGGAGACCCAGTACTTC. Residues: CASSEVPGETQYF.

This clone was seen only a few times. The V and J genes are TRBV6-1 and TRBJ2-1; 7 nucleotides match TRBD2. Trimming removed 6 bases from V and 1 base from J; junction bases left unmatched: 6. Germline lookup yields CDR1 MNHNS and CDR2 SASEGT. This CDR3 is built from 15 residues. The CDR3, as DNA: TGTGCCAGCAGGAGGAGCGGGACGTCCTACAATGAGCAGTTCTTC. As protein: CASRRSGTSYNEQFF.

The V call is TRBV6-6, the J call TRBJ1-6; D is possibly TRBD1 (5 bases). The CDR3 spans 13 residues. Germline lookup yields CDR1 MNHNY and CDR2 SVGAGI (reference sequence). The V end was cut by 7 bases, the J end by 7 bases, with 11 bases between. The CDR3 bases are TGTGCCAGCAATGGGGGGGGAAATTCACCCCTCCACTTT. Its protein is CASNGGGNSPLHF.